The clone carrying this T cell receptor beta chain appeared once. The data are from a study of shared clonotypes between healthy human individuals. There are 15 residues in the CDR3. The germline CDR1 and CDR2 sequences are SGHTA and FQGNSA. Trimming removed 1 base at V and 1 base at J, with 7 bases between. Sequencing was performed with immunoSEQ multiplex PCR; in TCRdb, only in-frame clones are kept and a portion is missing. The table records fewer than 600,000 clones, 70% to 80% of them present only once. This TCR was sampled from a woman aged 40 to 50 in good health. Some clones in this sample may be carry-over from other donors' samples. J is TRBJ2-2 and V is TRBV7-2; D remains unclear. Source material: PBMCs. The CDR3 DNA sequence: TGTGCCAGCAGCTTAGTTTCTAAGAACACCGGGGAGCTGTTTTTT. It yields the protein CASSLVSKNTGELFF.